These 13 T cell receptor beta chains came from one sample sequenced in a study of cytomegalovirus exposure and HLA in healthy donors. The primer mix had 60 Vbeta and 13 Jbeta primers. Profiled with immunoSEQ multiplex PCR; TCRdb holds only in-frame clones, not every one. This sample has approximately 120,000 clones, with approximately 85% found just once. The sequenced sample consisted of PBMCs. These receptors were obtained from a woman aged 30 to 39 in good health and CMV-seropositive.

J is TRBJ1-2 and V is TRBV2, with 7 bases lining up with TRBD1. Germline-derived CDR1 and CDR2 are SNHLY and FYNNEI. The CDR3 runs 13 residues. The V and J ends lost 6 bases and 8 bases, in that order; junction bases with no gene match: 9. The CDR3 DNA reads as TGTGCCAGCAGGTTTACGACAGGGAACGGCTACACCTTC. Amino acids: CASRFTTGNGYTF.

The chain carries TRBV5-1 and TRBJ1-1, with D tentatively TRBD1 (5 bases). Trimming stripped 0 bases from V and 1 base from J, with 10 bases between. The CDR3 spans 15 residues. Germline V lookup: CDR1 SGHRS, CDR2 YFSETQ. The CDR3 nucleotides are TGCGCCAGCAGCTTGGCCGGACAACCGAACACTGAAGCTTTCTTT. Amino acids: CASSLAGQPNTEAFF.

This rearrangement joins TRBV10-2 to TRBJ2-1; TRBD2 is a possible D gene (6 bases). V shed 6 bases and J shed 3 bases, with 18 bases lying between them. The length of the CDR3 is 16 residues. Germline V CDR1 and CDR2: WSHSY, SAAADI. The CDR3 region is CASRDLIAEVYNEQFF. The CDR3 DNA reads TGCGCCAGCAGGGACCTTATAGCGGAGGTCTACAATGAGCAGTTCTTC.

This chain joins TRBV19 and TRBJ2-2, with 9 bases matching TRBD1. The CDR3 is 13 amino acids. Looked up from germline, CDR1 is LNHDA and CDR2 is SQIVND (reference sequence). V trimming: 7 bases; J trimming: 9 bases; junction bases outside the gene matches: 6. CDR3 nucleotides: TGTGCCAGTAATCCACAGGGGGCCTGGGAGCTGTTTTTT. Translating gives CASNPQGAWELFF. The full variable domain, completed using reference TRBV19 and TRBJ2-2, is DGGITQSPKYLFRKEGQNVTLSCEQNLNHDAMYWYRQDPGQGLRLIYYSQIVNDFQKGDIAEGYSVSREKKESFPLTVTSAQKNPTAFYLCASNPQGAWELFFGEGSRLTVL.

This chain connects TRBV27 to TRBJ1-1; no definite D call. Germline V lookup: CDR1 MNHEY, CDR2 SMNVEV (reference sequence). Trimming shortened V by 5 bases and J by 7 bases, and 17 bases separated the two germline ends. The CDR3 contains 14 residues. CDR3 protein: CASSPPYRTNEAFF. The CDR3 bases are TGTGCCAGCAGTCCCCCCTATAGAACGAATGAAGCTTTCTTT.

The rearrangement uses TRBV29-1 and TRBJ2-7; 11 bases align to TRBD1. There are 13 residues in the CDR3. Germline V CDR1 and CDR2: SQVTM, ANQGSEA. Losses at the gene ends were 6 bases for V and 6 bases for J; bases not matched to a gene: 7. The CDR3 DNA reads as TGCAGCGTCGGGGACAGGGGGGTGTCCGAGCAGTACTTC. Residues: CSVGDRGVSEQYF.

This clone has only one observation. This rearrangement joins TRBV5-1 to TRBJ2-1; 13 nucleotides align to TRBD2. The CDR3 sequence is 14 residues long. The germline V gene encodes CDR1 SGHRS and CDR2 YFSETQ. The V segment lost 4 bases and the J segment 7 bases; nucleotides outside the gene matches: 2. CDR3 protein: CASSQGLAGNEQFF. The CDR3 DNA reads TGCGCCAGCAGCCAGGGACTAGCGGGGAATGAGCAGTTCTTC.

As to this clone: Mismatch with germline at one junction end may stem from a read error. This rearrangement joins TRBV6-5 to TRBJ1-1, with D hard to call. The CDR3 covers 11 residues. The germline CDR1 and CDR2 sequences are MNHEY and SVGAGI. Here the CDR3 DNA reads TGTGCCGGCAGTTACTCACAGAAAGCTTTCTTT. It specifies CAGSYSQKAFF.

This rearrangement joins TRBV18 to TRBJ2-7; possible D gene TRBD1, 6 bases. CDR1 and CDR2 (germline): KGHSH, LQKENI. CDR3 length: 13 amino acids. V was cut by 6 bases and J by 6 bases, with 15 bases left in between. CDR3 loop: CASSGSMDSEQYF. CDR3 coding DNA: TGTGCCAGCTCCGGTTCGATGGACAGCGAGCAGTACTTC.

The chain links TRBV7-9 to TRBJ2-3; 8 positions agree with TRBD1. V shed 5 bases and J 3 bases; nucleotides not matched to a gene: 4. From germline, CDR1 is SEHNR and CDR2 FQNEAQ (reference sequence). The CDR3 has 14 residues. CDR3 loop: CASSPGQGTDTQYF. CDR3 sequence (DNA): TGTGCCAGCAGCCCCGGACAGGGAACAGATACGCAGTATTTT.

The chain has TRBV2 and TRBJ1-2; D unclear. The CDR3 loop spans 14 amino acids. Trimming took off 3 bases at V and 2 bases at J, with 10 bases between the two ends. Germline loops: CDR1 SNHLY, CDR2 FYNNEI. CDR3 in DNA: TGTGCCAGCAGTGAGAACAGCCCAAACTATGGCTACACCTTC. Its protein is CASSENSPNYGYTF.

The gene calls are TRBV5-4 and TRBJ1-3, with D hard to call. The CDR3 is made up of 15 amino acids. V was pared by 4 bases and J by 3 bases, with 14 bases between. The V gene's germline CDR1 is SGHNT and CDR2 YYREEE (reference sequence). Here the CDR3 DNA reads TGTGCCAGCAGCCTGGGCCTAGCAGGTGGAAACACCATATATTTT. It specifies CASSLGLAGGNTIYF. Variable domain in full (rest from reference TRBV5-4 and TRBJ1-3): ETGVTQSPTHLIKTRGQQVTLRCSSQSGHNTVSWYQQALGQGPQFIFQYYREEENGRGNFPPRFSGLQFPNYSSELNVNALELDDSALYLCASSLGLAGGNTIYFGEGSWLTVV.

The chain has TRBV4-1 and TRBJ2-5; 8 bases align to TRBD2. V dropped 8 bases and J dropped 5; count of bases not matched to a gene: 7. Looked up from germline, CDR1 is MGHRA and CDR2 is YSYEKL. This CDR3 is 13 amino acids long. As DNA, the CDR3 is TGCGCCAGCTCTTTAGCGGGGATGGAGACCCAGTACTTC. This codes for CASSLAGMETQYF.